The rows below give T cell receptor beta chains drawn from one sample of a study of control samples from healthy donors and cancer patients. Generated by immunoSEQ multiplex PCR, the TCRdb table keeps only in-frame clones and is missing some. The sample includes about 110,000 clones, approximately 82% seen only once; the top ten take approximately 7%. The specimen sequenced was blood. Receptor source: a young man in good health. Both conserved end residues are part of each CDR3. A D gene is named only where the DNA matches it firmly. A row's size may be missing; if present it is once, few, many or a size class.

J gene	clone size	D gene	V gene	CDR3 protein	CDR3 DNA
TRBJ1-2	NA	NA	TRBV6-1	CASSELGATYGYTF	TGTGCCAGCAGTGAACTGGGAGCTACCTATGGCTACACCTTC
TRBJ1-3	NA	NA	TRBV24-1	CATSGPGTGNTIYF	TGTGCCACCAGTGGTCCAGGCACTGGAAACACCATATATTTT
TRBJ2-7	NA	NA	TRBV11-2	CASSSRTDYEQYF	TGTGCCAGCAGCTCCCGGACAGACTACGAGCAGTACTTC
TRBJ1-6	NA	NA	TRBV27	CASSLVGGWRDNSPLHF	TGTGCCAGCAGTTTAGTAGGAGGGTGGAGGGATAATTCACCCCTCCACTTT
TRBJ2-5	few	TRBD2	TRBV3-1/TRBV3-2	CASSQEPLLARETQYF	TGTGCCAGCAGCCAAGAGCCCCTACTAGCGAGAGAGACCCAGTACTTC
TRBJ1-1	NA	TRBD1	TRBV2	CARRTGFVNTEAFF	TGTGCCAGACGGACAGGGTTTGTAAACACTGAAGCTTTCTTT
TRBJ2-5	NA	NA	TRBV18	CASSPSGGKETQYF	TGTGCCAGCTCACCCTCTGGCGGGAAAGAGACCCAGTACTTC
TRBJ1-6	NA	NA	TRBV5-1	CASSLDWGSNSPLHF	TGCGCCAGCAGCTTGGATTGGGGCAGTAATTCACCCCTCCACTTT
TRBJ1-3	NA	NA	TRBV21-1	CASSKAWEDPSLPIYF	TGTGCCAGCAGCAAAGCGTGGGAGGATCCCTCTTTACCCATATATTTT
TRBJ2-7	NA	NA	TRBV30	CAGQGHEQYF	TGTGCCGGCCAGGGTCACGAGCAGTACTTC
TRBJ2-2	NA	TRBD1	TRBV9	CASSLGQVLTGELFF	TGTGCCAGCAGCTTGGGACAGGTCCTTACCGGGGAGCTGTTTTTT
TRBJ2-5	NA	NA	TRBV24-1	CATSDSGLLETQYF	TGTGCCACCAGTGATTCTGGACTGCTGGAGACCCAGTACTTC
TRBJ2-2	NA	NA	TRBV3-1/TRBV3-2	CASSRSGGELFF	TGTGCCAGCAGTCGCAGCGGCGGGGAGCTGTTTTTT
TRBJ1-1	NA	NA	TRBV6-1	CASSEARKGVEAFF	TGTGCCAGCAGTGAAGCGAGAAAGGGGGTTGAAGCTTTCTTT
TRBJ2-3	NA	TRBD2	TRBV5-1	CASSSPRAGGQGDTQYF	TGCGCCAGCAGCTCCCCGCGAGCGGGGGGGCAGGGAGATACGCAGTATTTT
TRBJ1-1	NA	NA	TRBV7-8	CASKLAGMNTEAFF	TGTGCCAGCAAACTGGCGGGCATGAACACTGAAGCTTTCTTT
TRBJ2-5	NA	TRBD1	TRBV7-9	CASSSGGGTGEETQYF	TGTGCCAGCAGCTCGGGAGGAGGGACAGGGGAAGAGACCCAGTACTTC
TRBJ2-2	few	TRBD1	TRBV9	CASSARQGSSYTGELFF	TGTGCCAGCAGCGCCCGACAGGGATCAAGTTACACCGGGGAGCTGTTTTTT
TRBJ2-2	NA	NA	TRBV9	CASSGDPRDPGELFF	TGTGCCAGCAGCGGGGACCCACGAGATCCCGGGGAGCTGTTTTTT
TRBJ1-5	NA	NA	TRBV6-1	CASSEIRQSSQPQHF	TGTGCCAGCAGTGAAATTCGACAGTCCAGCCAGCCCCAGCATTTT
TRBJ2-6	NA	NA	TRBV19	CAGLQSRGANVLTF	TGTGCCGGACTCCAGAGTAGGGGGGCCAACGTCCTGACTTTC
TRBJ1-6	few	NA	TRBV10-2	CASSEVQGAYGGSPLHF	TGCGCCAGCAGTGAAGTACAGGGAGCTTATGGAGGCTCACCCCTCCACTTT
TRBJ1-2	NA	NA	TRBV20-1	CSASSGVKEGYTF	TGCAGTGCTAGTAGCGGGGTTAAAGAAGGCTACACCTTC
TRBJ1-4	NA	TRBD1	TRBV7-6	CASSPAGGTDNEKLFF	TGTGCCAGCAGCCCCGCTGGGGGGACAGATAATGAAAAACTGTTTTTT
TRBJ2-6	NA	NA	TRBV10-3	CAISARESGANVLTF	TGTGCCATCAGTGCCAGGGAATCTGGGGCCAACGTCCTGACTTTC
TRBJ2-5	once	NA	TRBV27	CASSLSGGGTQYF	TGTGCCAGCAGTTTATCCGGGGGAGGGACCCAGTACTTC
TRBJ2-7	NA	NA	TRBV7-9	CASSLGHGGPMEQYF	TGTGCCAGCAGCCTCGGACATGGGGGCCCGATGGAGCAGTACTTC
TRBJ1-4	NA	NA	TRBV12-2	CASRLAADRPWLEKLFF	TGTGCAAGTCGCTTAGCAGCAGACAGGCCTTGGCTGGAAAAACTGTTTTTT
TRBJ2-3	NA	TRBD1	TRBV19	CASSIGRGQGSPDTQYF	TGTGCCAGTAGTATAGGCCGGGGACAGGGGAGCCCAGATACGCAGTATTTT
TRBJ2-1	NA	NA	TRBV5-1	CASSPMKTIYNEQFF	TGCGCCAGCAGCCCGATGAAAACGATCTACAATGAGCAGTTCTTC
TRBJ1-2	NA	NA	TRBV5-8	CASSQRLDGYYGYTF	TGTGCCAGCAGCCAAAGATTAGACGGATATTATGGCTACACCTTC
TRBJ2-7	once	TRBD1	TRBV5-4	CASSQGALMGEQYF	TGTGCCAGCAGCCAGGGGGCGTTAATGGGGGAGCAGTACTTC
TRBJ2-2	NA	TRBD1	TRBV15	CATSRTGTGNTGELFF	TGTGCCACCAGCAGGACCGGGACAGGGAACACCGGGGAGCTGTTTTTT
TRBJ1-5	NA	NA	TRBV12-3/TRBV12-4	CASSQVGNQPQHF	TGTGCCAGCAGCCAGGTCGGCAATCAGCCCCAGCATTTT
TRBJ1-2	NA	NA	TRBV19	CASSIPTGNYGYTF	TGTGCCAGTAGTATACCCACAGGGAACTATGGCTACACCTTC
TRBJ1-4	NA	NA	TRBV28	CASSPQLGGSNEKLFF	TGTGCCAGCAGTCCGCAGCTTGGGGGGTCAAATGAAAAACTGTTTTTT
TRBJ1-5	NA	NA	TRBV28	CASSFEVGQPQHF	TGTGCCAGCAGTTTTGAGGTTGGCCAGCCCCAGCATTTT
TRBJ1-2	NA	NA	TRBV24-1	CATSDRTAYGYTF	TGTGCCACCAGTGATCGGACAGCCTATGGCTACACCTTC
TRBJ2-3	NA	TRBD2	TRBV6-1	CASSEGGLAGWFGTDTQYF	TGTGCCAGCAGTGAAGGGGGACTAGCGGGGTGGTTTGGCACAGATACGCAGTATTTT
TRBJ2-7	NA	NA	TRBV27	CASSGSGWEQYF	TGTGCCAGCTCCGGGTCCGGCTGGGAGCAGTACTTC
TRBJ1-1	NA	NA	TRBV9	CASKRQRGWWTEAFF	TGTGCCAGCAAACGCCAGCGGGGGTGGTGGACTGAAGCTTTCTTT
TRBJ1-1	NA	NA	TRBV6-6	CASSYGSQDTEAFF	TGTGCCAGCAGTTACGGCAGTCAGGACACTGAAGCTTTCTTT
TRBJ1-2	NA	NA	TRBV29-1	CSASDGYTF	TGCAGCGCCAGTGACGGCTACACCTTC
TRBJ2-2	NA	NA	TRBV19	CASSFDSFNTGELFF	TGTGCCAGTAGTTTCGACAGTTTTAACACCGGGGAGCTGTTTTTT
TRBJ1-2	NA	NA	TRBV7-2	CASRSGQTNYGYTF	TGTGCCAGCAGATCTGGACAAACTAACTATGGCTACACCTTC
TRBJ2-3	NA	NA	TRBV15	CATSRELVTGGHTDTQYF	TGTGCCACCAGCAGAGAGTTGGTGACGGGGGGACACACAGATACGCAGTATTTT
TRBJ1-5	NA	NA	TRBV6-2/TRBV6-3	CASSQGIVSNQPQHF	TGTGCCAGCAGCCAGGGTATCGTTAGCAATCAGCCCCAGCATTTT
TRBJ1-4	few	NA	TRBV11-2	CASSPGTTTTNEKLFF	TGTGCCAGCAGCCCCGGGACAACAACAACTAATGAAAAACTGTTTTTT
TRBJ2-3	NA	NA	TRBV5-1	CASSRGRERVDTQYF	TGCGCCAGCTCCCGGGGACGGGAACGGGTAGATACGCAGTATTTT
TRBJ1-6	NA	NA	TRBV5-1	CASSLGGLGSPLHF	TGCGCCAGCAGCTTGGGGGGTCTGGGATCACCCCTCCACTTT
TRBJ2-5	once	TRBD2	TRBV2	CASRLAGGVQTQYF	TGTGCCAGCAGGCTAGCGGGGGGCGTCCAGACCCAGTACTTC
TRBJ1-2	few	TRBD1	TRBV28	CASSLSTGGIYGYTF	TGTGCCAGCAGTTTGTCGACAGGGGGCATCTATGGCTACACCTTC
TRBJ2-3	NA	TRBD1	TRBV7-9	CASSFLRGQVDTQYF	TGTGCCAGCAGCTTCCTCAGGGGGCAGGTAGATACGCAGTATTTT
TRBJ2-1	NA	NA	TRBV28	CASSFSTREQFF	TGTGCCAGCAGTTTTTCTACCCGCGAGCAGTTCTTC
TRBJ1-2	NA	TRBD1	TRBV5-6	CASSPDRGNYNYGYTF	TGTGCCAGCAGCCCGGACAGGGGAAATTATAACTATGGCTACACCTTC
TRBJ1-5	few	NA	TRBV6-4	CASSDSKKASHQPQHF	TGTGCCAGCAGTGACTCGAAAAAGGCATCACATCAGCCCCAGCATTTT
TRBJ2-3	few	TRBD2	TRBV11-3	CASSQGLAGNTDTQYF	TGTGCCAGCAGCCAAGGACTAGCGGGAAACACAGATACGCAGTATTTT